This T cell receptor beta chain was captured in a study of CD8 T cells in ankylosing spondylitis (TCRdb year 2017). Looking at the study overall: To find TCR variants linked to disease, the study profiled T cell receptor beta repertoires in ankylosing spondylitis patients and healthy donors. Peripheral blood was sampled, and synovial fluid was additionally collected from ankylosing spondylitis patients. The full study cohort comprised 25 ankylosing spondylitis patients and approximately 100 healthy donors.

Study-level results and caveats: Blood from ankylosing spondylitis patients appeared to be characterized by a TCR beta motif made up of seven or eight highly homologous amino acid variants. Some of the motif variants had been reported before in the synovial fluid and blood of reactive arthritis patients, a finding that suggests common disease-initiation mechanisms. The disease-linked clones showed a CD8+ phenotype and occurred at relatively low frequencies in peripheral blood. According to the report, matched synovial fluid samples from ankylosing spondylitis patients were significantly enriched for the disease-linked clones.

The instrument given in TCRdb is Illumina HiSeq 2500. Quantitative 5'-RACE with molecular barcodes was the method used to prepare the TCR beta libraries. Under the source paper's analysis protocol: Disease-linked TCR variants were identified with a new computational method built on a probabilistic model of VDJ rearrangement. TCRdb trimmed the raw reads at Q25, called clones with MiXCR and kept productive beta chains. Each entry is one CDR3 protein sequence, shown with its most common DNA and genes. The V and J calls shown here were made by TCRdb, not taken from the authors' results. Across this sample there are fewer than 250,000 distinct CDR3 sequences, with roughly 10% seen only once. The top ten clonotypes cover 2.6% of the sample. This clonotype was found many times. Its antigen has not been determined. Per-nucleotide qualities are absent, and no much larger clonotype sits a single base away. The CDR3 has 16 amino acids, counting the end cysteine and phenylalanine. Only the CDR3 DNA stays, 48 bases, in frame from base 1. Trimming accounts for 0 bases at V and 6 bases at J, while the number of junction bases matched to no gene is 1. Looking up the germline V gene yields CDR1 MGHRA and CDR2 YSYEKL.

The sequencing input was blood, either unsorted or a sorted T cell fraction (not recorded which). The receptor was isolated from a male donor with ankylosing spondylitis or in good health (not recorded which). This chain joins TRBV4-1 to TRBJ2-1; 14 bases in between match TRBD2. The CDR3 here reads CASSQEGLAGVNEQFF. The DNA reads TGCGCCAGCAGCCAAGAGGGACTAGCGGGGGTCAATGAGCAGTTCTTC.